This T cell receptor (beta chain) is from a study of OX40 agonist ivuxolimab in advanced cancers. Repertoires were generated with immunoSEQ multiplex PCR, while TCRdb's copy carries only in-frame clones and drops some. The sample holds 75,000 to 95,000 clones, approximately 88% seen once. Study-wide results and limits: Part of the nonresponder group also had normalized T-cell clonal expansion that was low. CD4+ and CD8+ T cells in blood underwent clonal expansion by week 6 at 0.1 to 3.0 mg/kg. Some of the lowest clonal expansion was seen in partial responders at 0.1-3.0 mg/kg. In general, CD8+ T cells held more expanded clones than CD4+ did, on average.

Note on this clone: Its antigen is not known. The junction does not match germline at one end; this may be a read error.

The material was CD4+ or CD8+ T cells sorted from blood, obtained in a trial of the OX40 agonist ivuxolimab. The TCR originated in an adult with an advanced solid tumor such as melanoma, head and neck, liver or kidney cancer.

The CDR3 sequence: CASSSRTESTQYF. CDR3 DNA sequence: TGTGCTAGCAGCTCAAGAACGGAGAGTACGCAGTATTTT. The chain is built from TRBV7-7 and TRBJ2-3, with no clear D. This CDR3 region has 13 residues. Looked up from germline, CDR1 is SSHAT and CDR2 is FNYEAQ (reference sequence).